Listed below are T cell receptor beta chains from one sample, sequenced in a study of cytomegalovirus exposure and HLA in healthy donors. Some clones are missing from TCRdb's copy, which holds only in-frame ones; the method was immunoSEQ multiplex PCR. The sample contains over 150,000 clones, 65% to 85% of which appear only once. Sample: PBMCs. The receptors were sampled from a man aged 18 to 29 in good health and CMV-seronegative. The CDR3 runs from the conserved cysteine through the conserved F or W. Fields, in order: D gene, clone size, J gene, V gene, CDR3 protein, CDR3 DNA. A D gene is named only where the DNA matches it firmly. Clone size is stated in some rows and not others, as once, few, many or a class when expanded.

D: -; size: -; J: TRBJ1-5; V: TRBV6-6; CDR3: CASSYSRDYSNQPQHF; DNA: TGTGCCAGCAGTTACTCGAGGGATTATAGCAATCAGCCCCAGCATTTT
D: TRBD2; size: -; J: TRBJ2-4; V: TRBV11-2; CDR3: CASSLASAGAKNSQYF; DNA: TGTGCCAGCAGCTTAGCGAGTGCGGGAGCCAAAAACAGTCAGTACTTC
D: -; size: -; J: TRBJ2-7; V: TRBV4-1; CDR3: CASSQGWGDSNYEQYF; DNA: TGCGCCAGCAGCCAAGGGTGGGGGGACAGCAACTACGAGCAGTACTTC
D: TRBD1; size: -; J: TRBJ1-6; V: TRBV7-3; CDR3: CASSLIPDRAASPLHF; DNA: TGTGCCAGCAGCTTAATACCGGACAGGGCAGCTTCACCCCTCCACTTT
D: -; size: few; J: TRBJ1-1; V: TRBV5-1; CDR3: CASSLAGRTLNTEAFF; DNA: TGCGCCAGCAGCTTGGCCGGTAGAACCCTGAACACTGAAGCTTTCTTT
D: TRBD2; size: few; J: TRBJ2-7; V: TRBV27; CDR3: CASSYSGGPSSYEQYF; DNA: TGTGCCAGCAGTTATAGCGGGGGCCCGAGCTCCTACGAGCAGTACTTC
D: -; size: -; J: TRBJ1-5; V: TRBV4-1; CDR3: CASSQDSGGYQPQHF; DNA: TGCGCCAGCAGCCAAGATTCGGGGGGGTATCAGCCCCAGCATTTT
D: -; size: -; J: TRBJ2-1; V: TRBV7-9; CDR3: CASSSDNNEQFF; DNA: TGTGCCAGCAGCTCGGACAACAATGAGCAGTTCTTC
D: -; size: once; J: TRBJ1-4; V: TRBV7-9; CDR3: CASSLARISGADEKLFF; DNA: TGTGCCAGCAGCTTAGCGCGTATATCAGGGGCCGATGAAAAACTGTTTTTT
D: -; size: -; J: TRBJ1-1; V: TRBV6-1; CDR3: CASTLIAEAFF; DNA: TGTGCCAGCACCCTAATAGCTGAAGCTTTCTTT
D: -; size: -; J: TRBJ1-1; V: TRBV7-2; CDR3: CASSLQGYTEAFF; DNA: TGTGCCAGCAGTTTACAGGGTTACACTGAAGCTTTCTTT
D: -; size: -; J: TRBJ2-1; V: TRBV19; CDR3: CASSIMGQLTYNEQFF; DNA: TGTGCCAGTAGTATAATGGGGCAGTTGACCTACAATGAGCAGTTCTTC
D: -; size: -; J: TRBJ2-7; V: TRBV11-2; CDR3: CASSPEWLDYEQYF; DNA: TGTGCCAGCAGCCCCGAGTGGCTAGACTACGAGCAGTACTTC
D: -; size: -; J: TRBJ1-4; V: TRBV6-1; CDR3: CASSRDNLNEKLFF; DNA: TGTGCCAGCAGTCGGGACAACCTTAATGAAAAACTGTTTTTT
D: TRBD2; size: -; J: TRBJ2-5; V: TRBV4-2; CDR3: CASSQDRRGSQETQYF; DNA: TGTGCCAGCAGCCAAGATAGGCGGGGGTCCCAAGAGACCCAGTACTTC
D: TRBD1; size: few; J: TRBJ1-3; V: TRBV4-3; CDR3: CASSQDWGQGRSGNTIYF; DNA: TGCGCCAGCAGCCAAGATTGGGGACAGGGGCGCTCTGGAAACACCATATATTTT
D: -; size: few; J: TRBJ1-4; V: TRBV7-9; CDR3: CASSLYREVTEKLFF; DNA: TGTGCCAGCAGCCTCTACAGGGAAGTGACTGAAAAACTGTTTTTT
D: TRBD2; size: -; J: TRBJ2-1; V: TRBV2; CDR3: CASSKQGLAGGQQFF; DNA: TGTGCCAGCAGTAAACAGGGACTAGCGGGGGGCCAGCAGTTCTTC
D: -; size: -; J: TRBJ1-2; V: TRBV29-1; CDR3: CSVETYGRNYGYTF; DNA: TGCAGCGTTGAGACATACGGCAGGAACTATGGCTACACCTTC
D: TRBD1; size: -; J: TRBJ1-3; V: TRBV27; CDR3: CASSHRGTGNTIYF; DNA: TGTGCCAGCAGCCACAGGGGGACTGGAAACACCATATATTTT
D: TRBD2; size: few; J: TRBJ2-3; V: TRBV5-4; CDR3: CASSLGSGGSTDTQYF; DNA: TGTGCCAGCAGCTTGGGTAGCGGGGGATCCACAGATACGCAGTATTTT
D: -; size: -; J: TRBJ1-2; V: TRBV15; CDR3: CATSRDAGRGSRGYGYTF; DNA: TGTGCCACCAGCAGAGACGCGGGACGGGGTTCTCGGGGCTATGGCTACACCTTC